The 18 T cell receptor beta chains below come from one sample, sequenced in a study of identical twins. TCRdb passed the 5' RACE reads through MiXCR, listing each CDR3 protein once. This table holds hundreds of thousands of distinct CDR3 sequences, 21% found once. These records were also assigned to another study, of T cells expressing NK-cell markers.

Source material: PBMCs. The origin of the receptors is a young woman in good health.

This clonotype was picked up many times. The CDR3 region has the DNA TGTGCCAGCAGCCCCAGGCAGGGGGGAGAAGCTTTCTTT. Amino acids: CASSPRQGGEAFF. V is TRBV6-2 or TRBV6-3 and J is TRBJ1-1; 7 positions match TRBD1. Per germline, CDR1 MNHEY and CDR2 SVGEGT. Unmatched junction bases numbered 9, after V lost 6 bases and J lost 8 bases. The CDR3 runs to 13 residues.

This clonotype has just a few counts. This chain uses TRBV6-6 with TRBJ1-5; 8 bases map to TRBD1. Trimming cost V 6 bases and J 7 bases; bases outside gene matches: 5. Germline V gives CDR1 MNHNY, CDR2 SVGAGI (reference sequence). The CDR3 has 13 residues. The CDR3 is CASSATGVQPQHF. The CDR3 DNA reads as TGTGCCAGCAGCGCGACAGGGGTGCAGCCCCAGCATTTT.

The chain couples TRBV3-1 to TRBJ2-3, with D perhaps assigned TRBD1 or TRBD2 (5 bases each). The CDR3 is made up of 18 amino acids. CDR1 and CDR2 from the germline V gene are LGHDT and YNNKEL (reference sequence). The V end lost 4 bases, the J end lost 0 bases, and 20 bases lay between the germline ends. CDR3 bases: TGTGCCAGCAGCCCCACCTTTGCCGGGACCCTTAGCACAGATACGCAGTATTTT. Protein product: CASSPTFAGTLSTDTQYF.

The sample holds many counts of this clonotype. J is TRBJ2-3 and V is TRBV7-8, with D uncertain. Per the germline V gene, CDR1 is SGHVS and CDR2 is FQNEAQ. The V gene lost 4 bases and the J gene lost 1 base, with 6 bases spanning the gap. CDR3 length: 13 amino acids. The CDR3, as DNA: TGTGCCAGCAGCTACCTCGGCACAGATACGCAGTATTTT. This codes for CASSYLGTDTQYF. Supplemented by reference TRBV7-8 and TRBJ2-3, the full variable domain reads GAGVSQSPRYKVAKRGQDVALRCDPISGHVSLFWYQQALGQGPEFLTYFQNEAQLDKSGLPSDRFFAERPEGSVSTLKIQRTQQEDSAVYLCASSYLGTDTQYFGPGTRLTVL.

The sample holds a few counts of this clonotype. CDR3 DNA: TGCAGCGTGAAGGGGGCGCGGAGCACTGAAGCTTTCTTT. Translating gives CSVKGARSTEAFF. The J gene is TRBJ1-1, the V gene TRBV29-1; 7 bases are a match to TRBD1. This CDR3 is built from 13 residues. The germline V gene has CDR1 SQVTM and CDR2 ANQGSEA. V was clipped by 6 bases and J by 4 bases; unmatched bases: 8.

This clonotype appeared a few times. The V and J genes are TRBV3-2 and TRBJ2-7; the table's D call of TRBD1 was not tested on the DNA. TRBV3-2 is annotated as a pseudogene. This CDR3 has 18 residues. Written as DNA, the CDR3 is TGTGCCAGCAGCCCCCTTCCCCCGACAGCGCAGAAATCCTACGAGCAGTACTTC. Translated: CASSPLPPTAQKSYEQYF.

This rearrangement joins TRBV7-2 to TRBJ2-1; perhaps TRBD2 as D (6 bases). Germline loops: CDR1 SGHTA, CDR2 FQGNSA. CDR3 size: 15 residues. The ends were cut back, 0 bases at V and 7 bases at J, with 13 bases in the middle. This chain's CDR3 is CASSLAPAGRNEQFF. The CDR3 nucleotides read TGTGCCAGCAGCTTAGCTCCAGCGGGCAGGAATGAGCAGTTCTTC.

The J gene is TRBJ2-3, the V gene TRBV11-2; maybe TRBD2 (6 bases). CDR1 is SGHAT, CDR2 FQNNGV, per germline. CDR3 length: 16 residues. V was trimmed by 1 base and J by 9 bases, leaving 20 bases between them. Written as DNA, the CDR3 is TGTGCCAGCAGCTTAGCATTAGCGGCCTACGGCACAACGCAGTATTTT. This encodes CASSLALAAYGTTQYF.

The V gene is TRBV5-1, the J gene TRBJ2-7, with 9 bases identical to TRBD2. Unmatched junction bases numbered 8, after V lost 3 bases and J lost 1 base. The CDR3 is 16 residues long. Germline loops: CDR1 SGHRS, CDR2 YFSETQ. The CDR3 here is CASSSYETSGSYEQYF. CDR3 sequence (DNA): TGCGCCAGCAGCTCCTACGAGACTAGCGGTTCCTACGAGCAGTACTTC.

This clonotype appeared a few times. This CDR3 is CASSRQGYNGYTF. Here the CDR3 DNA reads TGTGCCAGCAGCCGACAGGGCTATAATGGCTACACCTTC. The J gene is TRBJ1-2, the V gene TRBV6-1; TRBD1 matches at 7 bases. The V gene end was trimmed by 6 bases and the J gene end by 6 bases; junction bases not matched to a gene: 7. Per the germline V gene, CDR1 is MNHNS and CDR2 is SASEGT. The CDR3 contains 13 residues.

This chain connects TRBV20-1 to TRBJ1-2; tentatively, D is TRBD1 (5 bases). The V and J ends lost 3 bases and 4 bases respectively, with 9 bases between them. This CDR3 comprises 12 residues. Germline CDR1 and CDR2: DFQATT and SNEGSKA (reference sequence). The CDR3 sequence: CSASPGVYGYTF. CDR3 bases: TGCAGTGCTAGTCCGGGGGTCTATGGCTACACCTTC.

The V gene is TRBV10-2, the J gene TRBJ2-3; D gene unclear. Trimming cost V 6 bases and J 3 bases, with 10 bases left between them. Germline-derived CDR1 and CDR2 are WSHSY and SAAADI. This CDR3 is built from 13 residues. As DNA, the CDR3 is TGCGCCAGCAGAGGGTGGGCGACAGATACGCAGTATTTT. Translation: CASRGWATDTQYF.

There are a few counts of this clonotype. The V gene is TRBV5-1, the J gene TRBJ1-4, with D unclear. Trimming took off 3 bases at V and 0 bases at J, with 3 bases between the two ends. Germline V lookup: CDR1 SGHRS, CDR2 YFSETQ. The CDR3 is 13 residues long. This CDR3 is CASSWTTNEKLFF. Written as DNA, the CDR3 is TGCGCCAGCAGCTGGACAACTAATGAAAAACTGTTTTTT. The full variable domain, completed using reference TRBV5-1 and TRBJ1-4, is KAGVTQTPRYLIKTRGQQVTLSCSPISGHRSVSWYQQTPGQGLQFLFEYFSETQRNKGNFPGRFSGRQFSNSRSEMNVSTLELGDSALYLCASSWTTNEKLFFGSGTQLSVL.

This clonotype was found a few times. The CDR3 region is CASSLAGQAETQYF. The CDR3 bases are TGTGCCAGCAGCTTGGCGGGACAGGCGGAGACCCAGTACTTC. The V gene is TRBV5-6, the J gene TRBJ2-5; 8 bases map to TRBD1. CDR1 and CDR2 from the germline V gene are SGHDT and YYEEEE. The ends lost 0 bases at V and 5 bases at J; junction bases unmatched: 3. This CDR3 region has 14 residues.

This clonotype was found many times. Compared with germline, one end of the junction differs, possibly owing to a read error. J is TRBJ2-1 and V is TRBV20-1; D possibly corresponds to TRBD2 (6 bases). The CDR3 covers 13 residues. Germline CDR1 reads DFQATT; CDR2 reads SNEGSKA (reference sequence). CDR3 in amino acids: CSAREGTPHPFKF. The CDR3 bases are TGCAGTGCTAGAGAAGGGACTCCTCACCCTTTTAAATTC.

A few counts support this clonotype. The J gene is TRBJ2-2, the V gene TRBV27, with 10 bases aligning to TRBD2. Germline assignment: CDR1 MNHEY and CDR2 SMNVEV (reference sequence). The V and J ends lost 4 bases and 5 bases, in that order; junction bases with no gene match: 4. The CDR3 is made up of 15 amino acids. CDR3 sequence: CASSWTSGFTGELFF. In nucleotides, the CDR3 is TGTGCCAGCAGTTGGACTAGCGGTTTTACCGGGGAGCTGTTTTTT.

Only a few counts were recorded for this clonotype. The CDR3 coding sequence is TGCAGCGTTGCGCAGGATAATGAAAAACTGTTTTTT. It yields the protein CSVAQDNEKLFF. The chain joins TRBV29-1 to TRBJ1-4, with D uncertain. This CDR3 contains 12 residues. Trimming shortened V by 4 bases and J by 4 bases, and 7 bases separated the two germline ends. From germline, CDR1 is SQVTM and CDR2 ANQGSEA.

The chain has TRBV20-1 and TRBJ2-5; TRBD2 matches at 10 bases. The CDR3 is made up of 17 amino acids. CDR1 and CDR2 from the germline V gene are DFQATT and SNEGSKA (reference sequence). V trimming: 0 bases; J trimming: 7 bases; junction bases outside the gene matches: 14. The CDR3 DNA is TGCAGTGCTAGAGACCCCGGGAGCGGGGGGGCTTTACGGACCCAGTACTTC. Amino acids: CSARDPGSGGALRTQYF.